One sample yielded the 16 T cell receptor beta chains listed below, sequenced in a study of cytomegalovirus exposure and HLA in healthy donors. 13 Jbeta primers and 60 Vbeta primers were used for the PCR. Libraries were prepared by immunoSEQ multiplex PCR; TCRdb keeps only in-frame clonotypes and omits some of them. This table holds roughly 130,000 clones, 80% found once. Sequenced sample: PBMCs. The receptors originated from a man aged 30 to 45 in good health and CMV-seronegative.

The V and J genes are TRBV4-1 and TRBJ1-1; D is undetermined. The CDR3 spans 13 residues. V lost 1 base to trimming and J lost 4 bases, with 7 bases between them. The germline V gene has CDR1 MGHRA and CDR2 YSYEKL. Here the CDR3 reads CASSQVVVTEAFF. DNA for the CDR3: TGCGCCAGCAGCCAAGTTGTAGTCACTGAAGCTTTCTTT.

This chain links TRBV10-1 with TRBJ2-5; TRBD2 aligns across 12 bases. This CDR3 has 16 residues. Trimming removed 5 bases from V and 1 base from J; junction bases left unmatched: 5. Germline CDR1 and CDR2: WNHNN and SYGVQD (reference sequence). The CDR3 loop is CASSLTSGRFQETQYF. CDR3 DNA sequence: TGCGCCAGCAGTTTGACTAGCGGGAGATTCCAAGAGACCCAGTACTTC.

V gene TRBV7-9 combines with J gene TRBJ2-2; 8 nucleotides align to TRBD1. Germline loops: CDR1 SEHNR, CDR2 FQNEAQ (reference sequence). CDR3 length: 16 residues. The trim removed 3 bases at V and 7 bases at J, leaving 10 bases unmatched. CDR3 region: CASSLYGQGDHGELFF. CDR3 nucleotides: TGTGCCAGCAGCTTGTACGGACAGGGAGATCACGGGGAGCTGTTTTTT.

The J gene is TRBJ2-3, the V gene TRBV6-1; perhaps TRBD1 as D (5 bases). Germline-derived CDR1 and CDR2 are MNHNS and SASEGT. With 3 bases removed from V and 5 bases from J, the gap between germline ends came to 27 bases. This CDR3 region has 19 residues. The DNA of the CDR3 is TGTGCCAGCAGTGATTTAGGTCAGGGTGCCTATCGGGCTCTAGATACGCAGTATTTT. Its protein product is CASSDLGQGAYRALDTQYF.

The chain has TRBV28 and TRBJ2-5; possible D gene TRBD1, 6 bases. Judging by the DNA end, TRBJ2-7 fits better; the J call may be wrong. The germline CDR1 and CDR2 sequences are MDHEN and SYDVKM. The CDR3 runs to 12 residues. CDR3 amino acids: CASRPTGFEQYF. CDR3 nucleotide sequence: TGTGCCAGCAGACCGACAGGTTTCGAGCAGTACTTC.

V usage is TRBV5-1 and J usage is TRBJ1-1, with D hard to call. Germline assignment: CDR1 SGHRS and CDR2 YFSETQ. V gave up 3 bases and J gave up 7 bases, with 10 bases separating them. This CDR3 is 12 amino acids long. CDR3 loop: CASSSSRSEAFF. The CDR3 DNA sequence: TGCGCCAGCAGCTCCTCAAGGAGTGAAGCTTTCTTT.

The chain carries TRBV7-9 and TRBJ2-7; D is unclear. CDR3 length: 12 amino acids. The germline gives CDR1 SEHNR, CDR2 FQNEAQ (reference sequence). Trimming shortened V by 4 bases and J by 2 bases, and 6 bases separated the two germline ends. CDR3 amino acids: CASSSVPYEQYF. DNA for the CDR3: TGTGCCAGCAGCTCAGTACCCTACGAGCAGTACTTC.

The CDR3: CAIHTSGRAQFF. CDR3 bases: TGTGCCATCCATACTAGCGGGAGGGCGCAGTTCTTC. The chain employs TRBV6-1 and TRBJ2-1, with TRBD2 matching 13 bases. The CDR3 has 12 residues. The ends lost 10 bases at V and 12 bases at J; junction bases unmatched: 6. Germline V gives CDR1 MNHNS, CDR2 SASEGT.

V gene TRBV7-9 combines with J gene TRBJ2-2; 9 positions agree with TRBD1. With 5 bases clipped from V and 4 bases from J, the junction kept 8 bases outside the gene matches. The CDR3 contains 16 residues. Germline V gene sequence: CDR1 SEHNR, CDR2 FQNEAQ (reference sequence). The CDR3 is CASSPEPGQGTGELFF. In DNA form, the CDR3 reads TGTGCCAGCAGCCCAGAGCCGGGACAGGGCACCGGGGAGCTGTTTTTT.

The chain employs TRBV7-2 and TRBJ2-7, with 10 bases lining up with TRBD1. The V and J ends lost 5 bases and 3 bases, in that order; junction bases with no gene match: 4. Germline assignment: CDR1 SGHTA and CDR2 FQGNSA. The CDR3 covers 14 residues. The CDR3 region has the DNA TGTGCCAGCAGCCTCTGGACAGGGGGCTACGAGCAGTACTTC. Its protein is CASSLWTGGYEQYF.

The chain joins TRBV5-6 to TRBJ2-3, with D perhaps TRBD1 (6 bases). The CDR3 extends over 13 amino acids. Germline CDR1 is SGHDT and CDR2 is YYEEEE. Trimming cost V 2 bases and J 3 bases, with 7 bases left between them. The CDR3 DNA reads as TGTGCCAGCAGCTTCGACAGGACAGATACGCAGTATTTT. This gives the protein CASSFDRTDTQYF.

V and J are TRBV19 and TRBJ2-7; D perhaps matches TRBD1 (6 bases). Germline V gene lookup returns CDR1 LNHDA and CDR2 SQIVND (reference sequence). V was clipped by 8 bases and J by 2 bases, with 13 bases between them. This CDR3 has 13 residues. The CDR3 DNA follows: TGTGCCAGTGCCGTACAGGGAACCTACGAGCAGTACTTC. Its translation: CASAVQGTYEQYF.

The J gene is TRBJ1-2, the V gene TRBV9; no reliable D call. The V gene lost 0 bases and the J gene lost 1 base, with 10 bases spanning the gap. This CDR3 region has 15 residues. Looked up from germline, CDR1 is SGDLS and CDR2 is YYNGEE. The CDR3 region is CASSVGPQDNYGYTF. In nucleotides, the CDR3 is TGTGCCAGCAGCGTAGGTCCCCAGGATAACTATGGCTACACCTTC.

The chain couples TRBV7-8 to TRBJ1-4; the D gene is possibly TRBD1 (5 bases). Per germline, CDR1 SGHVS and CDR2 FQNEAQ. CDR3 length equals 12 residues. With 7 bases removed from V and 8 bases from J, the gap between germline ends came to 11 bases. The CDR3 sequence: CASTPRGEKLFF. The CDR3 DNA follows: TGTGCCAGCACCCCCCGGGGGGAAAAACTGTTTTTT.

V and J are TRBV29-1 and TRBJ1-1; D gene unclear. The CDR3 spans 12 residues. The V and J ends lost 5 bases and 0 bases respectively, with 7 bases between them. CDR1 and CDR2 (germline): SQVTM, ANQGSEA. CDR3 DNA sequence: TGCAGCGTTCGGGGTTTGAACACTGAAGCTTTCTTT. Translating gives CSVRGLNTEAFF.

This chain uses TRBV6-1 with TRBJ2-7; D might be TRBD2 (7 bases). Germline V CDR1 and CDR2: MNHNS, SASEGT. V gave up 0 bases and J gave up 3 bases, with 9 bases separating them. CDR3 length: 14 residues. Here the CDR3 reads CASSEAGGGYEQYF. As DNA, the CDR3 is TGTGCCAGCAGTGAAGCGGGAGGGGGCTACGAGCAGTACTTC.